The 9 T cell receptor beta chains presented below share a single source sample, sequenced in a study of T-cell memory formation after mild COVID-19. Using its own MiXCR run on the 5' RACE reads, TCRdb lists one record per CDR3 protein. The sample holds 530,000 or so distinct CDR3 sequences, roughly a sixth seen once. Sequenced input: PBMCs or a T cell subset sorted from them (not recorded which). The receptors were sampled from an adult woman who had mild COVID-19 (a few samples of this study predate the infection). Cell type and time point are not known.

The rearrangement uses TRBV7-2 and TRBJ1-1; maybe TRBD1 (5 bases). Germline V CDR1 and CDR2: SGHTA, FQGNSA. With 6 bases removed from V and 2 bases from J, the gap between germline ends came to 22 bases. The CDR3 is 17 residues long. In nucleotides, the CDR3 is TGTGCCAGCAGGCCAGTCGGGGGTCCATACGTTAACACTGAAGCTTTCTTT. Translating gives CASRPVGGPYVNTEAFF.

The genes are TRBV6-5 and TRBJ1-1; no reliable D call. The CDR3 extends over 13 amino acids. V was pared by 6 bases and J by 5 bases, with 13 bases between. Germline V gene lookup returns CDR1 MNHEY and CDR2 SVGAGI. The CDR3 sequence: CASRETGWTEAFF. DNA for the CDR3: TGTGCCAGCAGAGAAACTGGGTGGACTGAAGCTTTCTTT.

V usage is TRBV5-1 and J usage is TRBJ1-2; D not resolved. V was shortened by 0 bases and J by 0 bases, with 15 bases between the two germline ends. This CDR3 has 17 residues. The germline V gene has CDR1 SGHRS and CDR2 YFSETQ. CDR3 coding DNA: TGCGCCAGCAGCTTGGTGTCAGGTCCCGACCCTAACTATGGCTACACCTTC. It yields the protein CASSLVSGPDPNYGYTF.

The rearrangement uses TRBV4-3 and TRBJ2-5; TRBD1 is a possible D gene (6 bases). The length of the CDR3 is 14 residues. Germline V gene lookup returns CDR1 LGHNA and CDR2 YSLEER. V was clipped by 3 bases and J by 2 bases, with 10 bases between them. The CDR3 protein is CASSHQDRQETQYF. DNA of the CDR3: TGCGCCAGCAGCCACCAAGACAGGCAAGAGACCCAGTACTTC.

This clonotype has more than one count but fewer than ten. This rearrangement joins TRBV10-3 to TRBJ2-5; possibly TRBD1 for D (5 bases). The CDR3 extends over 13 amino acids. Germline values: CDR1 ENHRY, CDR2 SYGVKD. With 4 bases removed from V and 1 base from J, the gap between germline ends came to 7 bases. CDR3 residues: CAISGGIQETQYF. CDR3 nucleotide sequence: TGTGCCATCAGTGGGGGCATCCAAGAGACCCAGTACTTC.

The rearrangement joins TRBV7-2 to TRBJ2-2; D remains ambiguous. Germline V gene sequence: CDR1 SGHTA, CDR2 FQGNSA. V was trimmed by 8 bases and J by 1 base, leaving 11 bases between them. The CDR3 runs 14 residues. This CDR3 reads CASGLTQNTGELFF. DNA of the CDR3: TGTGCCAGCGGTTTGACTCAGAACACCGGGGAGCTGTTTTTT.

This clonotype was counted a few times. This rearrangement joins TRBV20-1 to TRBJ2-1; 10 bases match TRBD2. Germline CDR1 is DFQATT and CDR2 is SNEGSKA (reference sequence). The CDR3 is 14 residues long. Trimming removed 5 bases from V and 5 bases from J; junction bases left unmatched: 6. As DNA, the CDR3 is TGCAGTGCTGGTCCTAGCGGGAGCCACAATGAGCAGTTCTTC. The encoded protein is CSAGPSGSHNEQFF.

This clonotype was recorded at least ten times. This chain links TRBV4-3 with TRBJ2-3, with D unclear. The CDR3 runs to 13 residues. The V end was cut by 0 bases, the J end by 2 bases, with 3 bases between. Germline CDR1 is LGHNA and CDR2 is YSLEER. The CDR3 region is CASSQDLTDTQYF. As DNA, the CDR3 is TGCGCCAGCAGCCAAGATCTCACAGATACGCAGTATTTT.

This clonotype was counted a few times. This chain connects TRBV7-2 to TRBJ2-7; possible D gene TRBD1, 6 bases. Deletions cut 0 bases from V and 3 bases from J, with 9 bases between. Per germline, CDR1 SGHTA and CDR2 FQGNSA. CDR3 length: 14 residues. The chain's CDR3 is CASSLAPGDYEQYF. DNA of the CDR3: TGTGCCAGCAGCTTAGCGCCAGGGGACTACGAGCAGTACTTC. The variable domain in full, completed from reference TRBV7-2 and TRBJ2-7, reads GAGVSQSPSNKVTEKGKDVELRCDPISGHTALYWYRQSLGQGLEFLIYFQGNSAPDKSGLPSDRFSAERTGGSVSTLTIQRTQQEDSAVYLCASSLAPGDYEQYFGPGTRLTVT.